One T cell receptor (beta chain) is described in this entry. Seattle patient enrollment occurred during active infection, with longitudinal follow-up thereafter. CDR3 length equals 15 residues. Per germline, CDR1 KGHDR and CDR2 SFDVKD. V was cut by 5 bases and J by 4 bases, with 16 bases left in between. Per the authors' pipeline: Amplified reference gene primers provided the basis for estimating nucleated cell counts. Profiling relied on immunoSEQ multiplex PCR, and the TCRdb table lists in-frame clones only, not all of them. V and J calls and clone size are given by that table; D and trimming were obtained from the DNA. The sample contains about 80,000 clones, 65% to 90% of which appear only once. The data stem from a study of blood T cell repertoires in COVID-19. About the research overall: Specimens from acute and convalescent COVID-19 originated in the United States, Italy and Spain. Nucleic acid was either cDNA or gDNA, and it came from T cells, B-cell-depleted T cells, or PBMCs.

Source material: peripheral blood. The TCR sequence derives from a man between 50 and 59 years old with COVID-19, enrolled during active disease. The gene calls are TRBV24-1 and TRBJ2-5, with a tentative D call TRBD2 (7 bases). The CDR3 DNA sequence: TGTGCCACCAGTGCGTTGCGGGGGCAGGCAGAGACCCAGTACTTC. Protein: CATSALRGQAETQYF.